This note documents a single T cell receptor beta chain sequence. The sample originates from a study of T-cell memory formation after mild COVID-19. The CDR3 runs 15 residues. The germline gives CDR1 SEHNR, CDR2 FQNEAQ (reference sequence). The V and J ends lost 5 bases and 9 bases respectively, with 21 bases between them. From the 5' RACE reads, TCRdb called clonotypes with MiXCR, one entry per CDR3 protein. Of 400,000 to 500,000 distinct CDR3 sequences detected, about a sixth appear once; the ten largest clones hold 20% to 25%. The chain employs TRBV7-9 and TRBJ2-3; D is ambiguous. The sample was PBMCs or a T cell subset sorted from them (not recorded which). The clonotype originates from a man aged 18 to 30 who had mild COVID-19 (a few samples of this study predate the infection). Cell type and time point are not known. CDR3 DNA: TGTGCCAGCAGCCACCACACCAGGAAGGCAAGGACGCAGTATTTT. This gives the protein CASSHHTRKARTQYF.